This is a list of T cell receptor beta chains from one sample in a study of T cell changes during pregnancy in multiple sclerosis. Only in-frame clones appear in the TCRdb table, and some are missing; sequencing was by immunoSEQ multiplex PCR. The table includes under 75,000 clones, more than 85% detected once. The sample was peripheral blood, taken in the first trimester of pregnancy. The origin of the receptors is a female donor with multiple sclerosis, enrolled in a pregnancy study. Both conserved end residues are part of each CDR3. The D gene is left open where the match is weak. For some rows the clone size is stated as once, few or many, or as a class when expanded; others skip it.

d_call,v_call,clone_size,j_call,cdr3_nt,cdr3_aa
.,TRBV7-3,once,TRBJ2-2,TGTGCCAGCAGGACAAAACTCGGGGACACCGGGGAGCTGTTTTTT,CASRTKLGDTGELFF
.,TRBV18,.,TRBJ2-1,TGTGCCAGCTCACCACTTTCTGGCGAGCAGTTCTTC,CASSPLSGEQFF
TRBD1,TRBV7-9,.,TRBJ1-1,TGTGCCAGCAGCTTAGACACGGGGACAGGGCTCTTGTGGACTGAAGCTTTCTTT,CASSLDTGTGLLWTEAFF
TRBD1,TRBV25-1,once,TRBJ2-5,TGTGCCACCGGGACAGAAGAGACCCAGTACTTC,CATGTEETQYF
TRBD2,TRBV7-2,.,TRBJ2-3,TGTGCCAGCAGCTTAGAAGGGGTAGCGGGGGGCACAGATACGCAGTATTTT,CASSLEGVAGGTDTQYF
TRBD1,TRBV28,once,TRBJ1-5,TGTGCCAGCAGTCCGGAACAGGGGGCTGGAAATCAGCCCCAGCATTTT,CASSPEQGAGNQPQHF
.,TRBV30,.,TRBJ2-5,TGTGCCTGGAGCGGGACGGCCGGGGGAGAGACCCAGTACTTC,CAWSGTAGGETQYF
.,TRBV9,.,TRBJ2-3,TGTGCCAGCAGCGTCGGACTGGACCGTCGGGATACGCAGTATTTT,CASSVGLDRRDTQYF
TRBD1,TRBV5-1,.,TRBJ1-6,TGCGCCAGCAGCCTACTGGACAGGCAAGGCTCACCCCTCCACTTT,CASSLLDRQGSPLHF
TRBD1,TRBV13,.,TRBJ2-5,TGTGCCAGCAGCTCTGGGACAGCCCAGCAAGAGACCCAGTACTTC,CASSSGTAQQETQYF
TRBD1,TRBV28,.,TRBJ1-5,TGTGCCAGCAGTGAGCGACAGGGCCATCAGCCCCAGCATTTT,CASSERQGHQPQHF
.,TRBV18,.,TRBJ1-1,TGTGCCAGCTCACCACTCCCCACCGGGAGTATGAACACTGAAGCTTTCTTT,CASSPLPTGSMNTEAFF
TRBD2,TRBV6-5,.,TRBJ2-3,TGTGCCAGCAGTTACGAAAGCGGGGGGGCGGATACGCAGTATTTT,CASSYESGGADTQYF
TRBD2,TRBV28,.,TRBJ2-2,TGTGCCAGCCGGACTAGCGGGACGTGGGAGCTGTTTTTT,CASRTSGTWELFF
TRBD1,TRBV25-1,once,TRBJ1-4,TGTGCCAGCATGGACAGGGCGGCTAATGAAAAACTGTTTTTT,CASMDRAANEKLFF
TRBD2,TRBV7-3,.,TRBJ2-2,TGTGCCAGCGGGAGGGGGAACACCGGGGAGCTGTTTTTT,CASGRGNTGELFF
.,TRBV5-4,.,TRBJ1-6,TGTGCCAGCAGCTTGGCTCCCCGGGGGGGTTCACCCCTCCACTTT,CASSLAPRGGSPLHF
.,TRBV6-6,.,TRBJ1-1,TGTGCCAGCAGGTCCAACAGGGTCACTGAAGCTTTCTTT,CASRSNRVTEAFF
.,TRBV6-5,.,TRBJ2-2,TGTGCCAGCAGCCGGGACTTTTCCACCGGGGAGCTGTTTTTT,CASSRDFSTGELFF
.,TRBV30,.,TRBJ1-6,TGTGCCTGGAAGACAGGATCCTATAATTCACCCCTCCACTTT,CAWKTGSYNSPLHF
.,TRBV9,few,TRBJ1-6,TGTGCCAGCAGCGTAGAGGGAACAGGATATAATTCACCCCTCCACTTT,CASSVEGTGYNSPLHF
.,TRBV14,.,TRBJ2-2,TGTGCCAGCAGCCAAGTCAGGGGTGGCACCGGGGAGCTGTTTTTT,CASSQVRGGTGELFF
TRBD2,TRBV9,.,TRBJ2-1,TGTGCCAGCAGCGTTCTAGCGGGAGGGGGGTACAATGAGCAGTTCTTC,CASSVLAGGGYNEQFF
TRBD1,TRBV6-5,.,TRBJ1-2,TGTGCCAGCAAAAAGGGGAGACAGGGCGGCTATGGCTACACCTTC,CASKKGRQGGYGYTF
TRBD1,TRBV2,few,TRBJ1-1,TGTGCCAGCAGTGTAGATCGGGACAGCCAGAATCGCCCTGAAGCTTTCTTT,CASSVDRDSQNRPEAFF
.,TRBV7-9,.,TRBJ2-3,TGTGCCAGCAGCTTTCAAGACAGGCCTGGCGGCACAGATACGCAGTATTTT,CASSFQDRPGGTDTQYF
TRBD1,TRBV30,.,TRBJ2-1,TGTGCCTGGCACAGGGGAACAGTTAACGATGAGCAGTTCTTC,CAWHRGTVNDEQFF
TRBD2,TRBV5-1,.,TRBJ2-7,TGCGCCAGCAGCCCCGGACTAGCCTTTTCCTACGAGCAGTACTTC,CASSPGLAFSYEQYF
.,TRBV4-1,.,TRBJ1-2,TGCGCCAGCAGCCAAGGGCCAGGGTTTGAAGGCTATGGCTACACCTTC,CASSQGPGFEGYGYTF
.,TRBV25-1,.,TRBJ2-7,TGTGCCAGCACCCTACAGGGCTACGAGCAGTACTTC,CASTLQGYEQYF
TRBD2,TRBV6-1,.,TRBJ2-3,TGTGCCAGCATTAGCGGGAGGACGTATACGCAGTATTTT,CASISGRTYTQYF
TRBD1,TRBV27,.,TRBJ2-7,TGTGCCAGCAGTTTCCGACAGGGGGATGGCGAGCAGTACTTC,CASSFRQGDGEQYF
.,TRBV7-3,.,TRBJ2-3,TGTGCCAGCAGCCGCCAGGGGGGTTCCAGCGATACGCAGTATTTT,CASSRQGGSSDTQYF
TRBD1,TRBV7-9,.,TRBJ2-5,TGTGCCAGCAGCTTACCCGACAGGGGACAGTACCAAGAGACCCAGTACTTC,CASSLPDRGQYQETQYF
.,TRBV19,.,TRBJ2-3,TGTGCCAGTAGTCTGGCACCTAGCACAGATACGCAGTATTTT,CASSLAPSTDTQYF
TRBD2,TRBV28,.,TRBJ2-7,TGTGCCAGCAGTTCCTTTTTAGCGGGAGCCCGATCCTACGAGCAGTACTTC,CASSSFLAGARSYEQYF
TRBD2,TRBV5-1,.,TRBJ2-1,TGCGCCAGCAGCTTGGTTACCGGGACTAGCACCAATGAGCAGTTCTTC,CASSLVTGTSTNEQFF
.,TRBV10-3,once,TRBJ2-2,TGTGCCATCAGTGCGGACCCAGGGGAGACCGGGGAGCTGTTTTTT,CAISADPGETGELFF
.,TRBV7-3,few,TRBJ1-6,TGTGCCAGCAGCGTGACAGTAGCTAATTCACCCCTCCACTTT,CASSVTVANSPLHF
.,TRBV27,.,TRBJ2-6,TGTGCCAGCAGTTTTGGGGGGGCTAACGGGGCCAACGTCCTGACTTTC,CASSFGGANGANVLTF
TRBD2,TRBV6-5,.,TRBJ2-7,TGTGCCAGCACGGATAGCGGGAACGAGCAGTACTTC,CASTDSGNEQYF
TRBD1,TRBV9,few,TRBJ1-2,TGTGCCAGCAGCCCACCTCTGGGGGACAGGGTCCGACATGGCTACACCTTC,CASSPPLGDRVRHGYTF
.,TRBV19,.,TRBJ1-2,TGTGCCAGTAGTACAAGACAGATAACTAACTATGGCTACACCTTC,CASSTRQITNYGYTF
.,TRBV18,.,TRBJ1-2,TGTGCCAGCTCACCAGGGGGGGACTATGGCTACACCTTC,CASSPGGDYGYTF
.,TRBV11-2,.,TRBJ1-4,TGTGCCAGCAGCGCTGAGAAAGTAACTAATGAAAAACTGTTTTTT,CASSAEKVTNEKLFF
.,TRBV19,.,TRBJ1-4,TGTGCCAGTAGGGACACTGCAACTAATGAAAAACTGTTTTTT,CASRDTATNEKLFF
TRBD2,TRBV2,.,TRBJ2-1,TGTGCCAGCAGTGACCCTAGCGGGAGTACCTACAATGAGCAGTTCTTC,CASSDPSGSTYNEQFF
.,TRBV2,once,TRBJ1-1,TGTGCCAGCAGTCCGACAGGAAGGTCGACTGAAGCTTTCTTT,CASSPTGRSTEAFF
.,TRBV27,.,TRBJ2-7,TGTGCCAGCAGTTTTTCAGGTAACAACGAGCAGTACTTC,CASSFSGNNEQYF
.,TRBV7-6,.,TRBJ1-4,TGTGCCAGCAGCCCAATGGGCGGGGGTAATGAAAAACTGTTTTTT,CASSPMGGGNEKLFF
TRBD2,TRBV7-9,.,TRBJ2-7,TGTGCCAGCAGCACTAGGACTAGCGGGTACGAGCAGTACTTC,CASSTRTSGYEQYF
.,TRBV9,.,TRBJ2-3,TGTGCCAGCAGCGTAGAAGGGGGGGGTGGTGCAGATACGCAGTATTTT,CASSVEGGGGADTQYF
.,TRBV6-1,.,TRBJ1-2,TGTGCCAGCAGTGCCCCCGTAAGCGGCTATGGCTACACCTTC,CASSAPVSGYGYTF
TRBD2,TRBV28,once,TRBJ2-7,TGTGCCAGCAGTTTCTCGCGGGGGAGCTCCTACGAGCAGTACTTC,CASSFSRGSSYEQYF
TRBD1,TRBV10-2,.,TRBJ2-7,TGCGCCAGCTGGACAGGGGTCTACGAGCAGTACTTC,CASWTGVYEQYF
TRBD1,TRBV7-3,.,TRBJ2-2,TGTGCCAGCAGCCCAACAGGGGCCACCGGGGAGCTGTTTTTT,CASSPTGATGELFF
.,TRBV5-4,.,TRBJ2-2,TGTGCCAGCAGATCGGGGGTATCCGGGGAGCTGTTTTTT,CASRSGVSGELFF
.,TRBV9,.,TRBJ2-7,TGTGCCAGCAGCCCCGAGAGGGGGGGCTACGAGCAGTACTTC,CASSPERGGYEQYF
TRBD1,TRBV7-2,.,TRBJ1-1,TGTGCCAGCAGCCCGGTTGATTACAGGGGAGATCAGGGAGCTTTCTTT,CASSPVDYRGDQGAFF